A selection of T cell receptor beta chains follows, all from one sample in a study of blood T cell repertoires in COVID-19. TCRdb keeps only in-frame clones here, not all; method: immunoSEQ multiplex PCR. The sample includes some 70,000 clones, more than 85% of them seen just once. The sequencing input was peripheral blood. Receptors originate from a human donor with active COVID-19. The donor label of this sample is uncertain. Both conserved end residues are part of each CDR3. D genes are given only for firm matches. Rows may omit the clone size; those that give it use once, few, many or a size class.

v_call,clone_size,j_call,d_call,cdr3_nt,cdr3_aa
TRBV28,NA,TRBJ2-1,TRBD2,TGTGCCAGCAGTATACAAGGGACTAGCGGACCCAAGAGTTTCTTC,CASSIQGTSGPKSFF
TRBV3-1/TRBV3-2,NA,TRBJ1-5,NA,TGTGCCAGCAGCCAAGCCGGGGGGGTCACAGGCCCTCCATCTTTGCAGCCCCAGCATTTT,CASSQAGGVTGPPSLQPQHF
TRBV28,NA,TRBJ1-1,NA,TGTGCCAGCAGAGAGTTGAACACTGAAGCTTTCTTT,CASRELNTEAFF
TRBV7-2,NA,TRBJ2-3,NA,TGTGCCAGCAGCCGACTCACAGATACGCAGTATTTT,CASSRLTDTQYF
TRBV7-2,NA,TRBJ2-3,TRBD2,TGTGCCAGCAGCTTAGGGACTAGTGCAGATACGCAGTATTTT,CASSLGTSADTQYF
TRBV24-1,NA,TRBJ2-2,TRBD1,TGTGCCACCAGTGTCGACAGGGCCTTCAACACCGGGGAGCTGTTTTTT,CATSVDRAFNTGELFF
TRBV12-5,NA,TRBJ2-4,NA,TGTGCTAGTGGGCGCTCCAGACTAGCCAAAAACATTCAGTACTTC,CASGRSRLAKNIQYF
TRBV18,NA,TRBJ2-1,TRBD1,TGTGCCAGCTCCCCGGGACAGGGGATCGATGAGCAGTTCTTC,CASSPGQGIDEQFF
TRBV19,NA,TRBJ2-7,TRBD2,TGTGCCAGTAGTTCCAGGACTAGCGGGAGGTCCTACGAGCAGTACTTC,CASSSRTSGRSYEQYF
TRBV7-2,once,TRBJ2-1,TRBD1,TGTGCCAGCAGAACCGGGACAGGGCAGAATGAGCAGTTCTTC,CASRTGTGQNEQFF
TRBV2,NA,TRBJ2-6,NA,TGTGCCAGCAGTGAACAGCGCTCTGGGGCCAACGTCCTGACTTTC,CASSEQRSGANVLTF
TRBV28,NA,TRBJ2-7,TRBD2,TGTGCCAGCCGGACTAGAGCCTACGAGCAGTACTTC,CASRTRAYEQYF
TRBV11-3,NA,TRBJ2-1,TRBD1,TGTGCCAGCAGACAGGGCGAAGGGACAGGAGTCTACAATGAGCAGTTCTTC,CASRQGEGTGVYNEQFF
TRBV28,NA,TRBJ1-1,NA,TGTGCCAGCAGTTTAGGGGGCGGGTCATTCACTGAAGCTTTCTTT,CASSLGGGSFTEAFF
TRBV4-2,NA,TRBJ2-7,TRBD1,TGTGCCAGCAGCCAGTACGGGACAGGGGGCGCCGAGCAGTACTTC,CASSQYGTGGAEQYF
TRBV4-2,NA,TRBJ2-7,TRBD2,TGTGCCAGCACGGAGCGACTAGCGGAGAACTACGAGCAGTACTTC,CASTERLAENYEQYF
TRBV4-3,NA,TRBJ2-1,TRBD2,TGCGCCAGCAGCCCGGGACTAGCGGGTAACAATGAGCAGTTCTTC,CASSPGLAGNNEQFF
TRBV4-3,NA,TRBJ1-2,NA,TGCGCCAGCAGCCAAGGCAGAAACTATGGCTACACCTTC,CASSQGRNYGYTF
TRBV6-6,NA,TRBJ1-1,TRBD1,TGTGCCACGGGACAGGGGCTATTGAGCACTGAAGCTTTCTTT,CATGQGLLSTEAFF
TRBV27,NA,TRBJ2-5,NA,TGTGCCAGCAGTTATGGGATCGGTGGAGCGGGTCGAGAGACCCAGTACTTC,CASSYGIGGAGRETQYF
TRBV5-6,NA,TRBJ2-1,NA,TGTGCCAGCAGCCCCGGTGATGCCTACAATGAGCAGTTCTTC,CASSPGDAYNEQFF
TRBV12-3/TRBV12-4,NA,TRBJ1-4,NA,TGTGCCAGCAGTTTCCCAGTCGGGGGTGGACTGTTTTTT,CASSFPVGGGLFF
TRBV4-3,NA,TRBJ2-2,NA,TGCGCCAGCAGCCAATTCCACAGGGTTGCTGACACCGGGGAGCTGTTTTTT,CASSQFHRVADTGELFF
TRBV30,NA,TRBJ2-1,TRBD1,TGTGCCTGGAATAGACAGGGTGGGAATGAGCAGTTCTTC,CAWNRQGGNEQFF
TRBV5-1,NA,TRBJ1-1,TRBD1,TGCGCCAGCAGCTTGGGGACAGGGTTAATGATGAACACTGAAGCTTTCTTT,CASSLGTGLMMNTEAFF
TRBV5-5,NA,TRBJ1-3,TRBD1,TGTGCCAGCAGCTCGGACAGGGTCTCTGGAAACACCATATATTTT,CASSSDRVSGNTIYF
TRBV28,NA,TRBJ1-6,NA,TGTGCCAGCAGTTTAGGGCAGGGAGGTTCACCCCTCCACTTT,CASSLGQGGSPLHF
TRBV7-2,NA,TRBJ2-1,TRBD2,TGTGCCAGCAGCTTAGCCGGGAGGTCCAATGAGCAGTTCTTC,CASSLAGRSNEQFF
TRBV24-1,NA,TRBJ2-2,NA,TGTGCCATCGACAGGCGCGGGGAGCTGTTTTTT,CAIDRRGELFF
TRBV7-2,NA,TRBJ1-2,NA,TGTGCCAGCAGCTTAGGCGGCAGTTACTATGGCTACACCTTC,CASSLGGSYYGYTF
TRBV11-3,NA,TRBJ2-7,NA,TGTGCCAGCAGCCCCGGGGGGCGACCCTACGAGCAGTACTTC,CASSPGGRPYEQYF
TRBV4-3,NA,TRBJ2-5,NA,TGCGCCAGCAGCCAAGACGGTAGGGGGACCCAGTACTTC,CASSQDGRGTQYF
TRBV2,NA,TRBJ2-7,TRBD1,TGTGCCAGCAGTGTCACAGGGGCCTCCTACGAGCAGTACTTC,CASSVTGASYEQYF
TRBV28,NA,TRBJ1-2,TRBD1,TGTGCCAGCAGTCCCTCCGACAGGGGCTATGGCTACACCTTC,CASSPSDRGYGYTF
TRBV20-1,NA,TRBJ2-1,NA,TGCAGTGCTAGCCGGGGCAATGAGCAGTTCTTC,CSASRGNEQFF
TRBV6-1,NA,TRBJ1-5,NA,TGTGCCAGCACCCAACGGGGGGCGCGGGATCAGCCCCAGCATTTT,CASTQRGARDQPQHF
TRBV7-2,NA,TRBJ2-1,TRBD2,TGTGCCAGCAGCTTAGCGCGGGGGACGCTTAATGAGCAGTTCTTC,CASSLARGTLNEQFF
TRBV7-3,NA,TRBJ1-3,NA,TGTGCCAGCAGCTTAGGCGCAGGGCTCTCTGGAAACACCATATATTTT,CASSLGAGLSGNTIYF
TRBV15,NA,TRBJ2-3,TRBD2,TGTGCCACCAGCAGAGAAGCGGGAGCCATCACAGATACGCAGTATTTT,CATSREAGAITDTQYF
TRBV6-5,once,TRBJ2-2,NA,TGTGCCAGCAGTTACCAGCGAGACACCGGGGAGCTGTTTTTT,CASSYQRDTGELFF
TRBV19,NA,TRBJ1-6,TRBD1,TGTGCCAGTACCCGGGACAGGGGCCGGGATTCACCCCTCCACTTT,CASTRDRGRDSPLHF
TRBV7-8,NA,TRBJ2-2,TRBD1,TGTGCCAGCAGCCCATTCCCGGGACAGGGTCTGAACACCGGGGAGCTGTTTTTT,CASSPFPGQGLNTGELFF
TRBV6-2/TRBV6-3,NA,TRBJ2-3,TRBD1,TGTGCCAGCAGTGCCAGACAGGGGTGGGGAGATACGCAGTATTTT,CASSARQGWGDTQYF
TRBV6-5,NA,TRBJ2-3,NA,TGTGCCAGCAGTTACGGGCTAGCGTACACAGATACGCAGTATTTT,CASSYGLAYTDTQYF
TRBV28,NA,TRBJ2-1,TRBD2,TGTGCCAGCAGTTTCTCCAGCGGGAGAGGCTACAATGAGCAGTTCTTC,CASSFSSGRGYNEQFF
TRBV9,NA,TRBJ1-1,NA,TGTGCCAGCAGCGCCCTGGGGGGGCGAGACACTGAAGCTTTCTTT,CASSALGGRDTEAFF
TRBV9,NA,TRBJ2-1,TRBD2,TGTGCCAGCAGCGGCACTAGCGGTACCTCCAATGAGCAGTTCTTC,CASSGTSGTSNEQFF
TRBV6-5,NA,TRBJ1-6,TRBD1,TGTGCCAGCAGAACCGACAGGGGTTATTCACCCCTCCACTTT,CASRTDRGYSPLHF
TRBV7-2,NA,TRBJ2-7,TRBD2,TGTGCCAGCAGCAATCCCCTCGGACTAGCCGAGGCGGAGTACTTC,CASSNPLGLAEAEYF
TRBV24-1,NA,TRBJ2-3,NA,TGTGCCACCAGTGACTTCGTAGATACGCAGTATTTT,CATSDFVDTQYF
TRBV11-2,many,TRBJ1-1,NA,TGTGCCAGCAGCCCGTTCACTGAAGCTTTCTTT,CASSPFTEAFF
TRBV19,NA,TRBJ1-4,TRBD1,TGTGCCAGTAGTAACAACAGGGGTCACGCAACTAATGAAAAACTGTTTTTT,CASSNNRGHATNEKLFF
TRBV18,NA,TRBJ1-2,NA,TGTGCCAGCTCACCACCAGGGGTCGGGTCTAACTATGGCTACACCTTC,CASSPPGVGSNYGYTF
TRBV24-1,NA,TRBJ2-3,TRBD2,TGTGCCACCAGTGATAGCGGGAGTTCGTATACGCAGTATTTT,CATSDSGSSYTQYF
TRBV6-5,NA,TRBJ1-1,NA,TGTGCCAGCAGGTTGACAGTGAACACTGAAGCTTTCTTT,CASRLTVNTEAFF